The 3 T cell receptor beta chains given below trace back to one sample, sequenced in a study of Graves' ophthalmopathy and Graves' hyperthyroidism. Amplified material comprised TCR beta CDR3 regions derived from RNA transcripts. Investigators did first-round RT-PCR with HTBI primers, then second-round multiplex PCR. In TCRdb, the multiplex PCR reads were re-called with MiXCR into one record per CDR3 protein. The data hold about 740,000 distinct CDR3 sequences, with around 40% observed a single time. Sequencing was performed on peripheral blood. Every receptor here comes from an adult man with Graves' ophthalmopathy.

V and J are TRBV7-9 and TRBJ1-5; 8 bases agree with TRBD1. The CDR3 has 16 residues. Germline V gene lookup returns CDR1 SEHNR and CDR2 FQNEAQ (reference sequence). The trim removed 5 bases at V and 0 bases at J, leaving 6 bases unmatched. The CDR3 spells CASSQATGGSNQPQHF. CDR3 coding DNA: TGTGCCAGCAGCCAAGCAACAGGGGGTAGCAATCAGCCCCAGCATTTT. The whole variable domain, remainder taken from reference TRBV7-9 and TRBJ1-5, is DTGVSQNPRHKITKRGQNVTFRCDPISEHNRLYWYRQTLGQGPEFLTYFQNEAQLEKSRLLSDRFSAERPKGSFSTLEIQRTEQGDSAMYLCASSQATGGSNQPQHFGDGTRLSIL.

This clonotype was observed many times. The chain employs TRBV2 and TRBJ1-1, with a tentative D call TRBD1 (6 bases). Trimming removed 7 bases at V and 4 bases at J, with 10 bases between. The CDR3 consists of 12 residues. Germline CDR1 and CDR2: SNHLY and FYNNEI. The CDR3 DNA follows: TGTGCCAGCAAGGGGGTAGGCACTGAAGCTTTCTTT. It specifies CASKGVGTEAFF. The variable domain in full, completed from reference TRBV2 and TRBJ1-1, reads EPEVTQTPSHQVTQMGQEVILRCVPISNHLYFYWYRQILGQKVEFLVSFYNNEISEKSEIFDDQFSVERPDGSNFTLKIRSTKLEDSAMYFCASKGVGTEAFFGQGTRLTVV.

This clonotype was detected many times. The chain is built from TRBV5-1 and TRBJ1-2; no clear D gene. Trimming stripped 4 bases from V and 1 base from J, with 17 bases between. This CDR3 has 16 residues. Germline V CDR1 and CDR2: SGHRS, YFSETQ. Here the CDR3 reads CASSKEGGLNNYGYTF. In DNA, the CDR3 is TGCGCCAGCAGCAAGGAAGGAGGACTGAATAACTATGGCTACACCTTC.